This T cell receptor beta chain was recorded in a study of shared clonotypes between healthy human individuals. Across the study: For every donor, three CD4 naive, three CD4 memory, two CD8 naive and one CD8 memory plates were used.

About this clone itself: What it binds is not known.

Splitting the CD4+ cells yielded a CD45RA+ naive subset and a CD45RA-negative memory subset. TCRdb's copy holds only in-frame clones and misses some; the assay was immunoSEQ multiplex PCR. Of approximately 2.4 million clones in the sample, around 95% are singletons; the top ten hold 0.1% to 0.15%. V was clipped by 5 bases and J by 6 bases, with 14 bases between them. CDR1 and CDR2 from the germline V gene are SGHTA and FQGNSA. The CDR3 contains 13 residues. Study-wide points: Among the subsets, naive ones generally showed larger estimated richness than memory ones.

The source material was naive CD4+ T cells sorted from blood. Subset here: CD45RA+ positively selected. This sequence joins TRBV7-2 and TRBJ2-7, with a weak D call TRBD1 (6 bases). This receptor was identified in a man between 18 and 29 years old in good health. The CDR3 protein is CASSIPQGTEQYF. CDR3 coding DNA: TGTGCCAGCAGCATTCCACAGGGTACCGAGCAGTACTTC. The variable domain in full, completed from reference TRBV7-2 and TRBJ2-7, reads GAGVSQSPSNKVTEKGKDVELRCDPISGHTALYWYRQSLGQGLEFLIYFQGNSAPDKSGLPSDRFSAERTGGSVSTLTIQRTQQEDSAVYLCASSIPQGTEQYFGPGTRLTVT.